A selection of T cell receptor beta chains follows, all from one sample in a study of early T cells in non-severe SARS-CoV-2 infection. TCRdb re-analysed the 5' RACE reads in MiXCR, keeping a single row per CDR3 protein. Altogether approximately 70,000 distinct CDR3 sequences are present, approximately 12% being singletons, with the ten largest covering roughly 6%. Sequenced sample: whole blood. The source of these receptors is an adult who was a healthcare worker with PCR-confirmed SARS-CoV-2 infection or an uninfected control (not recorded which). Both conserved end residues are part of each CDR3. The order of the fields is J gene, V gene, D gene, clone size, CDR3 DNA, CDR3 protein. The D gene is left open where the match is weak. Some rows mark clone size as missing; the rest say once, few, many or name a class of expanded clone.

j_gene: TRBJ1-1
v_gene: TRBV5-4
d_gene: .
abundance: .
CDR3nt: TGTGCCAGCAGCTTCATGATGAACACTGAAGCTTTCTTT
CDR3aa: CASSFMMNTEAFF

j_gene: TRBJ1-1
v_gene: TRBV14
d_gene: .
abundance: few
CDR3nt: TGTGCCAGCAGGAGAGGCGGGGGGCAGAACACTGAAGCTTTCTTT
CDR3aa: CASRRGGGQNTEAFF

j_gene: TRBJ1-4
v_gene: TRBV19
d_gene: .
abundance: many
CDR3nt: TGTGCCAGTAGTAGGATGGAGGCCGAAAAACTGTTTTTT
CDR3aa: CASSRMEAEKLFF

j_gene: TRBJ1-1
v_gene: TRBV12-3/TRBV12-4
d_gene: .
abundance: many
CDR3nt: TGTGCCAGCAGTTTGATGGAGAACACTGAAGCTTTCTTT
CDR3aa: CASSLMENTEAFF

j_gene: TRBJ2-3
v_gene: TRBV6-5
d_gene: TRBD2
abundance: many
CDR3nt: TGTGCCAGCAGTTACGCGGGGGGGCCGACAGATACGCAGTATTTT
CDR3aa: CASSYAGGPTDTQYF

j_gene: TRBJ2-3
v_gene: TRBV20-1
d_gene: .
abundance: .
CDR3nt: TGCAGTACAACGGGGGGCCCAGATACGCAGTATTTT
CDR3aa: CSTTGGPDTQYF

j_gene: TRBJ2-2
v_gene: TRBV7-2
d_gene: TRBD2
abundance: few
CDR3nt: TGTGCCAGCAGCTTAGCAGGTCTAGCGGTTTGGCCCGGGGAGCTGTTTTTT
CDR3aa: CASSLAGLAVWPGELFF

j_gene: TRBJ2-2
v_gene: TRBV2
d_gene: .
abundance: .
CDR3nt: TGTGCCAGCAGGGAGGTCGCGAACACCGGGGAGCTGTTTTTT
CDR3aa: CASREVANTGELFF

j_gene: TRBJ2-7
v_gene: TRBV6-5
d_gene: .
abundance: many
CDR3nt: TGTGCCAGCAGTTACTTCGGGGGCGAGCAGTACTTC
CDR3aa: CASSYFGGEQYF

j_gene: TRBJ2-1
v_gene: TRBV29-1
d_gene: .
abundance: .
CDR3nt: TGCAGCGTTGGTGAAACCGGAGGCGAGCAGTTCTTC
CDR3aa: CSVGETGGEQFF

j_gene: TRBJ2-5
v_gene: TRBV7-9
d_gene: TRBD2
abundance: many
CDR3nt: TGTGCCAGCAGCGGGTTTAGCGGGAGATGGGAGACCCAGTACTTC
CDR3aa: CASSGFSGRWETQYF

j_gene: TRBJ1-6
v_gene: TRBV3-1
d_gene: TRBD1
abundance: .
CDR3nt: TGTGCCAGCAGCCAAGGGGACAGGCACCTCCACTTT
CDR3aa: CASSQGDRHLHF

j_gene: TRBJ2-1
v_gene: TRBV7-9
d_gene: TRBD2
abundance: many
CDR3nt: TGTGCCAGCAGCTTAGCGCGGGGGGCAAACAATGAGCAGTTCTTC
CDR3aa: CASSLARGANNEQFF

j_gene: TRBJ2-7
v_gene: TRBV6-6
d_gene: .
abundance: .
CDR3nt: TGTGCCAGCAGGGATGGGTCCTACGAGCAGTACTTC
CDR3aa: CASRDGSYEQYF

j_gene: TRBJ2-3
v_gene: TRBV10-2
d_gene: .
abundance: few
CDR3nt: TGCGCCAGCAGGGAGACGGACACGCAGTATTTT
CDR3aa: CASRETDTQYF

j_gene: TRBJ2-7
v_gene: TRBV27
d_gene: .
abundance: few
CDR3nt: TGTGCCAGCAGTTGGCCTCAGGGAGAGCAGTACTTC
CDR3aa: CASSWPQGEQYF

j_gene: TRBJ2-7
v_gene: TRBV7-6
d_gene: TRBD1
abundance: many
CDR3nt: TGTGCCAGCAGCTCCGCACCGGGACAGGGGGTGCACGAGCAGTACTTC
CDR3aa: CASSSAPGQGVHEQYF

j_gene: TRBJ1-2
v_gene: TRBV5-1
d_gene: .
abundance: few
CDR3nt: TGCGCCAGCAGCTTGTCCTCGAATGATTTAGGCTACACCTTC
CDR3aa: CASSLSSNDLGYTF

j_gene: TRBJ2-1
v_gene: TRBV7-8
d_gene: TRBD2
abundance: many
CDR3nt: TGTGCCAGCAGCGACGCTCTAGCGGGAGCGGGGTTGGATGAGCAGTTCTTC
CDR3aa: CASSDALAGAGLDEQFF

j_gene: TRBJ2-5
v_gene: TRBV7-9
d_gene: TRBD1
abundance: .
CDR3nt: TGTGCCAGCAGCTTAGACCCGACAGGGCTCCAAGAGACCCAGTACTTC
CDR3aa: CASSLDPTGLQETQYF

j_gene: TRBJ2-3
v_gene: TRBV29-1
d_gene: TRBD1
abundance: many
CDR3nt: TGCAGCGAGGGGGCCACGGATACGCAGTATTTT
CDR3aa: CSEGATDTQYF

j_gene: TRBJ2-4
v_gene: TRBV6-2/TRBV6-3
d_gene: TRBD1
abundance: .
CDR3nt: TGTGCCAGCAGTCCCCAGGGGGTGTTGGCCAAAAACATTCAGTACTTC
CDR3aa: CASSPQGVLAKNIQYF

j_gene: TRBJ1-1
v_gene: TRBV7-8
d_gene: .
abundance: many
CDR3nt: TGTGCCAGCAGCCCAGGAGCGCGGGGGCGCGGCACTGAAGCTTTCTTT
CDR3aa: CASSPGARGRGTEAFF

j_gene: TRBJ1-4
v_gene: TRBV12-3/TRBV12-4
d_gene: .
abundance: few
CDR3nt: TGTGCCAGCAGCCCCGGTGGGGTCCGGAATGAAAAACTGTTTTTT
CDR3aa: CASSPGGVRNEKLFF

j_gene: TRBJ2-7
v_gene: TRBV2
d_gene: .
abundance: .
CDR3nt: TGTGCCAGTCTGGAAACGGCGCGCGAGCAGTACTTC
CDR3aa: CASLETAREQYF

j_gene: TRBJ2-1
v_gene: TRBV7-2
d_gene: .
abundance: many
CDR3nt: TGTGCCAGCAGCTTAGTGAGTTTCCCCAATGAGCAGTTCTTC
CDR3aa: CASSLVSFPNEQFF

j_gene: TRBJ2-1
v_gene: TRBV5-1
d_gene: TRBD2
abundance: few
CDR3nt: TGCGCCAGCAGCTCAGACCCGTTAGCGGGAGCGAGGAATGAGCAGTTCTTC
CDR3aa: CASSSDPLAGARNEQFF

j_gene: TRBJ2-4
v_gene: TRBV18
d_gene: TRBD1
abundance: few
CDR3nt: TGTGCCAGCTCACCCCCGGGACAGGGGGCCGTCAATCAGTACTTC
CDR3aa: CASSPPGQGAVNQYF

j_gene: TRBJ2-1
v_gene: TRBV2
d_gene: TRBD2
abundance: .
CDR3nt: TGTGCCAGCAGGGCTAGCGGGATATCACGGGGTGAGCAGTTCTTC
CDR3aa: CASRASGISRGEQFF

j_gene: TRBJ1-4
v_gene: TRBV7-8
d_gene: TRBD1
abundance: .
CDR3nt: TGTGCCAGCAGCTCCCGACAGGGCACTAATGAAAAACTGTTTTTT
CDR3aa: CASSSRQGTNEKLFF

j_gene: TRBJ2-1
v_gene: TRBV5-1
d_gene: TRBD2
abundance: few
CDR3nt: TGCGCCAGCAGCTACGGACTAGCGGGGGCCTACAATGAGCAGTTCTTC
CDR3aa: CASSYGLAGAYNEQFF

j_gene: TRBJ1-1
v_gene: TRBV12-5
d_gene: .
abundance: .
CDR3nt: TGTGCTAGTGGTTTGGTGCGGCAGCGGAACACTGAAGCTTTCTTT
CDR3aa: CASGLVRQRNTEAFF

j_gene: TRBJ1-4
v_gene: TRBV6-5
d_gene: .
abundance: few
CDR3nt: TGTGCCAGCAGGAGCCCGACAGGAAAAAAACTGTTTTTT
CDR3aa: CASRSPTGKKLFF

j_gene: TRBJ2-7
v_gene: TRBV19
d_gene: .
abundance: few
CDR3nt: TGTGCCAGTAGTAATCCCCTCGGCCTCGGGAGTAAGTACGAGCAGTACTTC
CDR3aa: CASSNPLGLGSKYEQYF

j_gene: TRBJ1-2
v_gene: TRBV19
d_gene: TRBD1
abundance: .
CDR3nt: TGTGCCAGTAGTATGTCCAGGGGGCTCGGCTATGGCTACACCTTC
CDR3aa: CASSMSRGLGYGYTF

j_gene: TRBJ2-1
v_gene: TRBV19
d_gene: .
abundance: many
CDR3nt: TGTGCCAGTAGCACCGGGGAGGTCTACAATGAGCAGTTCTTC
CDR3aa: CASSTGEVYNEQFF

j_gene: TRBJ2-3
v_gene: TRBV5-1
d_gene: TRBD1
abundance: many
CDR3nt: TGCGCCAGCAGCTTTGGACAGGACACAGATACGCAGTATTTT
CDR3aa: CASSFGQDTDTQYF

j_gene: TRBJ2-4
v_gene: TRBV7-2
d_gene: TRBD2
abundance: many
CDR3nt: TGTGCCAGCAGCCTACTAGCGGACATTCAGTACTTC
CDR3aa: CASSLLADIQYF

j_gene: TRBJ2-2
v_gene: TRBV20-1
d_gene: TRBD2
abundance: .
CDR3nt: TGCAGTGCTAGAGATCTGGCTAGCGGGAGCCCCGGGGAGCTGTTTTTT
CDR3aa: CSARDLASGSPGELFF

j_gene: TRBJ2-3
v_gene: TRBV7-2
d_gene: .
abundance: many
CDR3nt: TGTGCCAGCAACCCCCCGGCGGATACGCAGTATTTT
CDR3aa: CASNPPADTQYF

j_gene: TRBJ1-2
v_gene: TRBV7-9
d_gene: TRBD1
abundance: many
CDR3nt: TGTGCCAGCAGCTCACAGGGGAAAAACTATGGCTACACCTTC
CDR3aa: CASSSQGKNYGYTF

j_gene: TRBJ2-4
v_gene: TRBV20-1
d_gene: .
abundance: .
CDR3nt: TGCAGTGCTAGAAACTGGACTTCGATAAAAAACATTCAGTACTTC
CDR3aa: CSARNWTSIKNIQYF

j_gene: TRBJ1-1
v_gene: TRBV6-5
d_gene: .
abundance: many
CDR3nt: TGTGCCAGCAGTTATAGTTGGGGGACTGAAGCTTTCTTT
CDR3aa: CASSYSWGTEAFF

j_gene: TRBJ2-1
v_gene: TRBV7-9
d_gene: TRBD2
abundance: few
CDR3nt: TGTGCCAGCAGCTCCGGCCCTCCGCGGGAGAACTACAATGAGCAGTTCTTC
CDR3aa: CASSSGPPRENYNEQFF

j_gene: TRBJ2-1
v_gene: TRBV7-2
d_gene: .
abundance: .
CDR3nt: TGTGCCAGCAGCTACGGACGGACCTACAATGAGCAGTTCTTC
CDR3aa: CASSYGRTYNEQFF

j_gene: TRBJ2-2
v_gene: TRBV6-5
d_gene: .
abundance: .
CDR3nt: TGTGCCAGCAGCTCCGGCCTGACGCCCGGGGAGCTGTTTTTT
CDR3aa: CASSSGLTPGELFF

j_gene: TRBJ2-3
v_gene: TRBV12-3/TRBV12-4
d_gene: .
abundance: .
CDR3nt: TGTGCCAGCAGTTTAAATCTCCTAAAAAGCACAGATACGCAGTATTTT
CDR3aa: CASSLNLLKSTDTQYF

j_gene: TRBJ2-5
v_gene: TRBV6-2/TRBV6-3
d_gene: TRBD2
abundance: many
CDR3nt: TGTGCCAGCAGTCCCCGACTAGCGGGGGGAGAGACCCAGTACTTC
CDR3aa: CASSPRLAGGETQYF

j_gene: TRBJ1-4
v_gene: TRBV20-1
d_gene: .
abundance: .
CDR3nt: TGCAGTGCTAGCCTTGCGCCAGGCCGAAAACTGTTTTTT
CDR3aa: CSASLAPGRKLFF

j_gene: TRBJ2-7
v_gene: TRBV7-2
d_gene: .
abundance: .
CDR3nt: TGTGCCAGCAGCTTACCGGGCCTCTACGAGCAGTACTTC
CDR3aa: CASSLPGLYEQYF

j_gene: TRBJ1-5
v_gene: TRBV19
d_gene: .
abundance: many
CDR3nt: TGTGCCAGTAGTATAGATTTGAGTAGTCAGCCCCAGCATTTT
CDR3aa: CASSIDLSSQPQHF